The clone carrying this TCR beta chain has a handful of counts. The data derive from a study of T cells in Graves' hyperthyroidism and ophthalmopathy. The TCR beta CDR3 regions underwent amplification using RNA transcripts as the source. HTBI primers drove first-round RT-PCR of the TCR CDR3. TCRdb fed the multiplex PCR reads into MiXCR, producing one record per CDR3 protein. The data contain 300,000 to 450,000 distinct CDR3 sequences, approximately 15% of them singletons. The sequence was collected from a woman aged 55-69 years with Graves' hyperthyroidism. Sequencing was carried out using blood.

The CDR3 spells CSVLDRYNQPQHF. The CDR3 DNA is TGCAGCGTCCTGGACAGGTACAATCAGCCCCAGCATTTT. This chain joins TRBV29-1 and TRBJ1-5, with 7 bases fitting TRBD1. Trimming at V came to 6 bases and at J to 3 bases, leaving 5 bases not matched to a gene. The CDR3 is 13 residues long. The germline gives CDR1 SQVTM, CDR2 ANQGSEA.